One TCR beta chain is described in this entry. Regions amplified from RNA transcripts were the TCR beta CDR3 regions. Using the HTBI primer set, a first-round RT-PCR was run on the TCR CDR3. MiXCR was run by TCRdb on the multiplex PCR reads, yielding one entry per CDR3 protein. The sample holds under 450,000 distinct CDR3 sequences, less than 20% seen once. The sample belongs to a study of T cells in Graves' hyperthyroidism and ophthalmopathy. No progression to ophthalmopathy during 18 months of follow-up defined stable disease. PBMCs were collected from an approximately 9 ml volume of fresh peripheral blood. This CDR3 has 16 residues. CDR1 is DFQATT and CDR2 is SNEGSKA in the germline V gene (reference sequence). Trimming took 0 bases from V and 3 from J; bases not matched to a gene: 5.

The V and J genes are TRBV20-1 and TRBJ1-6, with TRBD1 identical over 7 bases. The sample taken for sequencing was blood. This receptor was taken from a woman aged 18 to 35 with Graves' hyperthyroidism. CDR3 protein: CSARETGRDYNSPLHF. The CDR3, as DNA: TGCAGTGCTAGAGAGACAGGGAGGGACTATAATTCACCCCTCCACTTT.